This paragraph covers one T cell receptor beta chain sequence. What it binds is unknown. The data originate from a study of breast tumors, draining lymph nodes, adjacent tissues. General study findings and limits: That most tumor T cells come from lymph nodes remained unproven. Compared with lymph nodes, tumors were less diverse; compared with nontumor tissue, more.

One entry per CDR3 protein results from TCRdb running MiXCR on the multiplex PCR reads. Of 140,000 to 150,000 distinct CDR3 sequences listed, about 33% are singletons. Breast cancer patients provided tissue from their axillary draining lymph nodes. The origin of this receptor is a female donor with breast cancer. Some clones in this sample may be carry-over from other donors' samples. The sequencing sample was made of axillary lymph node tissue.

The CDR3 DNA is TGTGCCAGCAGTTATACACTAGCGGGGTACGAGCAGTACTTC. Translation: CASSYTLAGYEQYF. V and J are TRBV6-5 and TRBJ2-7; 10 bases are a match to TRBD2. V shed 3 bases and J 4 bases; nucleotides not matched to a gene: 3. This CDR3 is built from 14 residues. Germline CDR1 is MNHEY and CDR2 is SVGAGI.